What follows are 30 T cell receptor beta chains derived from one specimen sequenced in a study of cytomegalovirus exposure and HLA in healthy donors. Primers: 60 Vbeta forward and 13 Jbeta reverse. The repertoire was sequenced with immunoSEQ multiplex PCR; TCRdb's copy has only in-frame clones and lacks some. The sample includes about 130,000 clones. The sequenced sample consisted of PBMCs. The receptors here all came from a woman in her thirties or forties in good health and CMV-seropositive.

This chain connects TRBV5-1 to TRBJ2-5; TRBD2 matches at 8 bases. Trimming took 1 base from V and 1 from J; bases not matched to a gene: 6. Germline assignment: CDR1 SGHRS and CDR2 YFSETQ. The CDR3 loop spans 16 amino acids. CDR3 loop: CASSLPSGGAQETQYF. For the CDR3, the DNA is TGCGCCAGCAGCTTGCCATCCGGGGGGGCCCAAGAGACCCAGTACTTC. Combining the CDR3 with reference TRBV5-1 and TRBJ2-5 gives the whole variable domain KAGVTQTPRYLIKTRGQQVTLSCSPISGHRSVSWYQQTPGQGLQFLFEYFSETQRNKGNFPGRFSGRQFSNSRSEMNVSTLELGDSALYLCASSLPSGGAQETQYFGPGTRLLVL.

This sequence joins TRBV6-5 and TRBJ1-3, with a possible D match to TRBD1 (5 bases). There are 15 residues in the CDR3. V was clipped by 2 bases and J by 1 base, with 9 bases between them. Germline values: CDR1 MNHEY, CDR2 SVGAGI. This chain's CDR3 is CASSYKGLSGNTIYF. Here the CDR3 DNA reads TGTGCCAGCAGTTACAAGGGGTTGTCTGGAAACACCATATATTTT.

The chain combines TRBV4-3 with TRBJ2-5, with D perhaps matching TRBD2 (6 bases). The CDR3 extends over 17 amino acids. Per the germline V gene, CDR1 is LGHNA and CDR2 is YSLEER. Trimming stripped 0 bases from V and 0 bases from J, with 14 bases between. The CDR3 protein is CASSQDRGRPHQETQYF. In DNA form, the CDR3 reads TGCGCCAGCAGCCAAGATCGTGGGAGGCCGCACCAAGAGACCCAGTACTTC.

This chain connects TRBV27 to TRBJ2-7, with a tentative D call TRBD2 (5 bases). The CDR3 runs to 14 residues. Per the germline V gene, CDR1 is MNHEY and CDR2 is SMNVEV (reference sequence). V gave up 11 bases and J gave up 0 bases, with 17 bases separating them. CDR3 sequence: CASRVAASSYEQYF. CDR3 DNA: TGTGCCTCGCGGGTGGCGGCAAGCTCCTACGAGCAGTACTTC.

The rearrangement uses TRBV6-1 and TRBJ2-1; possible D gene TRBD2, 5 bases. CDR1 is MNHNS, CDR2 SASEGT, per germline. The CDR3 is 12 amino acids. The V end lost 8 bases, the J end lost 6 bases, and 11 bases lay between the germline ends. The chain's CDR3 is CASDSDFNEQFF. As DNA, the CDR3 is TGTGCCAGCGATTCGGACTTCAATGAGCAGTTCTTC.

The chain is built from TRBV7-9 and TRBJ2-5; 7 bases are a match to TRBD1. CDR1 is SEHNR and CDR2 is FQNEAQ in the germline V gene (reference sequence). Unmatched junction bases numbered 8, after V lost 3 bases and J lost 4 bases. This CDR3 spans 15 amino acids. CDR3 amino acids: CASSFTQGVGETQYF. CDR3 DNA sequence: TGTGCCAGCAGCTTTACTCAGGGGGTCGGAGAGACCCAGTACTTC.

CDR3 bases: TGCGCCAGCAGTAGCGGTTCGGGGATTATCTCTGGGGCCAACGTCCTGACTTTC. This encodes CASSSGSGIISGANVLTF. The rearrangement uses TRBV5-1 and TRBJ2-6; tentative D call: TRBD2 (6 bases). V lost 5 bases, J lost 0 bases, and 18 bases lay in between. Germline V gene lookup returns CDR1 SGHRS and CDR2 YFSETQ. The CDR3 has 18 residues.

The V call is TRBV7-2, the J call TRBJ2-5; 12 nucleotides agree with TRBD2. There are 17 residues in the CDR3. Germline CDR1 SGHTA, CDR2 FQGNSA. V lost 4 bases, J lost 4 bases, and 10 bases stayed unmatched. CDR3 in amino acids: CASSSRLAGEGGETQYF. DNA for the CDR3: TGTGCCAGCAGCTCCAGACTAGCGGGAGAGGGTGGAGAGACCCAGTACTTC.

The DNA for the CDR3 is TGTGCCATCAGCCCTCGGGACAGGGGCTCTGAAGCTTTCTTT. This gives the protein CAISPRDRGSEAFF. The V and J genes are TRBV10-3 and TRBJ1-1; TRBD1 agrees at 10 bases. The CDR3 consists of 14 residues. CDR1 is ENHRY, CDR2 SYGVKD, per germline. The J segment lost 6 bases and the V segment lost 6 bases, leaving 7 bases of the junction unmatched.

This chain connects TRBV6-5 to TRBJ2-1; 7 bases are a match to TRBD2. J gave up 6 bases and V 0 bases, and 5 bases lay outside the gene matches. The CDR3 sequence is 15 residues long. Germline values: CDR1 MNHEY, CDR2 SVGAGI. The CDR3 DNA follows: TGTGCCAGCAGTTACTCGAGTGGCGGGGGCAATGAGCAGTTCTTC. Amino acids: CASSYSSGGGNEQFF.

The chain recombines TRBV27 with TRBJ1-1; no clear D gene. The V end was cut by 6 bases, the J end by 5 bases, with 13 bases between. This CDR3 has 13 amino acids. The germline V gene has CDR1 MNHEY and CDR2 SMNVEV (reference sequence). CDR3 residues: CASRIPGVTEAFF. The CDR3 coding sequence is TGTGCCAGCAGAATCCCCGGAGTAACTGAAGCTTTCTTT.

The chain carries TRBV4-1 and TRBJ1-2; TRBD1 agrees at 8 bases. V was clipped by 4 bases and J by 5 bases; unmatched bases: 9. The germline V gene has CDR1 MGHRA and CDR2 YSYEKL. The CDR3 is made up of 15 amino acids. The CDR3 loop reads CASSLRQGLGYGYTF. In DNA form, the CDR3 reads TGCGCCAGCAGCCTTCGACAGGGGTTAGGTTATGGCTACACCTTC.

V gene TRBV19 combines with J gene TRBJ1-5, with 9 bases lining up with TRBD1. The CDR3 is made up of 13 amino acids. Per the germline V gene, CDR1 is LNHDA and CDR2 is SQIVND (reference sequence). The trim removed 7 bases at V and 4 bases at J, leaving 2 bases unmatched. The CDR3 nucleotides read TGTGCCAGTACCGGGACAGGGAATCAGCCCCAGCATTTT. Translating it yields CASTGTGNQPQHF. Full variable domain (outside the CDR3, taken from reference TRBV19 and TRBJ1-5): DGGITQSPKYLFRKEGQNVTLSCEQNLNHDAMYWYRQDPGQGLRLIYYSQIVNDFQKGDIAEGYSVSREKKESFPLTVTSAQKNPTAFYLCASTGTGNQPQHFGDGTRLSIL.

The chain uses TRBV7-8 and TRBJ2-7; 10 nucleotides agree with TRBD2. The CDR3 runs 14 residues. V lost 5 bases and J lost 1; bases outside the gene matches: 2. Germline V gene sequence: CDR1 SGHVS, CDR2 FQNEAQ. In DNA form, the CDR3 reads TGTGCCAGCAGCAAGCGGGAGGGTTCCTACGAGCAGTACTTC. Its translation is CASSKREGSYEQYF.

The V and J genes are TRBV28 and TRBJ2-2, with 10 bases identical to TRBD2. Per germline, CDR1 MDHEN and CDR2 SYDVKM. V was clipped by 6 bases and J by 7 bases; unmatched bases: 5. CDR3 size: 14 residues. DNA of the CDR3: TGTGCCAGCAGAGCGGGGGGGCAGAACGGGGAGCTGTTTTTT. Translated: CASRAGGQNGELFF.

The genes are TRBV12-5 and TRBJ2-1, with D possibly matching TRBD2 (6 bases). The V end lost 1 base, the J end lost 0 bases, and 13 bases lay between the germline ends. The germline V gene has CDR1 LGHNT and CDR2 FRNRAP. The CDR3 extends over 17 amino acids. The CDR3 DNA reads TGTGCTAGTGGTTTGGCCGTATCCGGGAGCTCCTACAATGAGCAGTTCTTC. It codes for CASGLAVSGSSYNEQFF.

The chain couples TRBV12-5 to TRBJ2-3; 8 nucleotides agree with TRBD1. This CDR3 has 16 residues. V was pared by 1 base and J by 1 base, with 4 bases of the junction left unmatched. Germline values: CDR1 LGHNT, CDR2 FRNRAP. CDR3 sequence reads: CASGLDRGTGTDTQYF. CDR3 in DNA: TGTGCTAGTGGTTTGGACAGGGGGACGGGCACAGATACGCAGTATTTT.

The CDR3 is CASGAGGPYEQYF. In nucleotides, the CDR3 is TGTGCCAGCGGCGCGGGGGGCCCCTACGAGCAGTACTTC. The chain links TRBV6-5 to TRBJ2-7, with 8 nucleotides matching TRBD2. Trimming removed 8 bases from V and 2 bases from J; junction bases left unmatched: 5. Germline loops: CDR1 MNHEY, CDR2 SVGAGI. The CDR3 contains 13 residues.

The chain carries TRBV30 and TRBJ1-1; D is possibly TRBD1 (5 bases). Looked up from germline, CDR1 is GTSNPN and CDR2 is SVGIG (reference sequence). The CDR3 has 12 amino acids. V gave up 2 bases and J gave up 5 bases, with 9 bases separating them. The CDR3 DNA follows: TGTGCCTGGAGTCGCGGGGGGACTGAAGCTTTCTTT. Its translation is CAWSRGGTEAFF.

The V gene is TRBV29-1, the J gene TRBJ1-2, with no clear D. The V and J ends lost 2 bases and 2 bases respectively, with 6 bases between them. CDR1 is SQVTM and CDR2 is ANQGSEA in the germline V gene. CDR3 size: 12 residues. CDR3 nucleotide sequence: TGCAGCGTTGAATCAGTGAACTATGGCTACACCTTC. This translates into CSVESVNYGYTF.

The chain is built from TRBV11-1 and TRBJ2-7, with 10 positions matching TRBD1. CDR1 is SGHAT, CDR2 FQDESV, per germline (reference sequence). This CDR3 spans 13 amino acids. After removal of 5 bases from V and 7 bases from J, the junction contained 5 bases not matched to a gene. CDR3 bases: TGTGCCAGCAGCATGGACAGGGGGAGGGAGCAGTACTTC. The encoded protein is CASSMDRGREQYF.

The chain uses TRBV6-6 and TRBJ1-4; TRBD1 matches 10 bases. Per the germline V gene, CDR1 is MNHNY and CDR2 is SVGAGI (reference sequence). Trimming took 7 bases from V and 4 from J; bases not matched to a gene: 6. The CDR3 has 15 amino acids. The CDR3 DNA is TGTGCCAGCACGCCGACAGGGGGCTTTAATGAAAAACTGTTTTTT. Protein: CASTPTGGFNEKLFF.

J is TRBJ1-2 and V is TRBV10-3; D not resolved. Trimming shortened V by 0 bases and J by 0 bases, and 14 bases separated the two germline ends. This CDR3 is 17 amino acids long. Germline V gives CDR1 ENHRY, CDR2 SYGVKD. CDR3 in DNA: TGTGCCATCAGTGAGTCTTCCCGGACGGGAGCTAACTATGGCTACACCTTC. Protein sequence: CAISESSRTGANYGYTF.

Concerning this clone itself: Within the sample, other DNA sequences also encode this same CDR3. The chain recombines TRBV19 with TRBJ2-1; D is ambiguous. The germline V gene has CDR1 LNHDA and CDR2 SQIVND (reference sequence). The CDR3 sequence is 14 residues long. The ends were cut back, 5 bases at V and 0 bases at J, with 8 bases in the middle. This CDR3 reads CASSFPSSYNEQFF. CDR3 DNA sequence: TGTGCCAGTAGTTTTCCCAGCTCCTACAATGAGCAGTTCTTC.

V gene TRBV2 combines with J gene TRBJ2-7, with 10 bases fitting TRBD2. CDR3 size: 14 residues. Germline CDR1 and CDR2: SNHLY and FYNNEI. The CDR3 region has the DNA TGTGGGGGGACCGGGACTAGCGAGTCCTACGAGCAGTACTTC. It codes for CGGTGTSESYEQYF.

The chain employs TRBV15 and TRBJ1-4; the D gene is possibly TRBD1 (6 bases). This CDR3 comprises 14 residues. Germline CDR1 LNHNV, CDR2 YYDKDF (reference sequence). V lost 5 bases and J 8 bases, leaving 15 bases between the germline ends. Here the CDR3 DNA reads TGTGCCACCAGCGGACAGCGTTTTGAAGAAAAACTGTTTTTT. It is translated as CATSGQRFEEKLFF.

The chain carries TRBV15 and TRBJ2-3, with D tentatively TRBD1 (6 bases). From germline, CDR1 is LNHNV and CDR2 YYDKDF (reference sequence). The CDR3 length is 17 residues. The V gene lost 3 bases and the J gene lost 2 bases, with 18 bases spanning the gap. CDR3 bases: TGTGCCACCAGCAGTTTACAGGGACGGTCTGTCACAGATACGCAGTATTTT. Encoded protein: CATSSLQGRSVTDTQYF. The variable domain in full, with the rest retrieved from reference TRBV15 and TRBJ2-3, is DAMVIQNPRYQVTQFGKPVTLSCSQTLNHNVMYWYQQKSSQAPKLLFHYYDKDFNNEADTPDNFQSRRPNTSFCFLDIRSPGLGDTAMYLCATSSLQGRSVTDTQYFGPGTRLTVL.

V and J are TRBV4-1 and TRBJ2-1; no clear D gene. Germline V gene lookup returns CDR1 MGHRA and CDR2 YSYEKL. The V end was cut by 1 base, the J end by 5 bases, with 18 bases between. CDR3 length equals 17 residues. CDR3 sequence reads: CASSQGAIQPRNNEQFF. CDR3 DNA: TGCGCCAGCAGCCAAGGAGCCATCCAACCTCGAAACAATGAGCAGTTCTTC.

CDR3 coding DNA: TGTGCCATAGAATCGGGACAGATGAACACCGGGGAGCTGTTTTTT. It codes for CAIESGQMNTGELFF. The chain uses TRBV5-3 and TRBJ2-2; TRBD1 matches 7 bases. Being an ORF, TRBV5-3 has a function that is uncertain. The V gene end was trimmed by 9 bases and the J gene end by 1 base; junction bases not matched to a gene: 9. The CDR3 runs 15 residues.

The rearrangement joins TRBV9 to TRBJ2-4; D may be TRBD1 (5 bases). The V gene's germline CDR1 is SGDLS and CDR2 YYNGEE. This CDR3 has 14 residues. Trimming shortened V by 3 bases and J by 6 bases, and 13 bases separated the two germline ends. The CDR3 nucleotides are TGTGCCAGCAGCGAATGGACATCGGGAAACATTCAGTACTTC. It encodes CASSEWTSGNIQYF.